This is a list of T cell receptor beta chains from one sample in a study of identical twins. TCRdb re-analysed the 5' RACE reads in MiXCR, keeping a single row per CDR3 protein. The sample comprises about 100,000 distinct CDR3 sequences, under 6.5% of which are singletons, and about 12% rests with the top ten. Sequencing was performed on memory T cells sorted from blood. These receptors originate from a woman between 50 and 59 years old in good health. CDR3s include the opening cysteine and the closing phenylalanine or tryptophan. A D gene is named only where the DNA matches it firmly. Clone size is not always given. Where it is, it says once, few, many or a class for expanded clones.

v_call,d_call,cdr3_length,clone_size,j_call,cdr3_nt,cdr3_aa
TRBV9,-,15,few,TRBJ1-1,TGTGCCAGCAGCCCGCATAACAGCATGAACACTGAAGCTTTCTTT,CASSPHNSMNTEAFF
TRBV20-1,TRBD1,12,-,TRBJ1-2,TGCAGTGCTCAACAGGGGAACTATGGCTACACCTTC,CSAQQGNYGYTF
TRBV20-1,TRBD2,16,many,TRBJ2-1,TGCAGTGCTCCTAGCCCCGGGACTAGCCCTTACAATGAGCAGTTCTTC,CSAPSPGTSPYNEQFF
TRBV14,-,12,few,TRBJ1-1,TGTGCCAGCAGCCAAGCATCGACTGAAGCTTTCTTT,CASSQASTEAFF
TRBV12-3/TRBV12-4,-,12,many,TRBJ2-1,TGTGCCAGCAGTTGGGGACGACGAGGGGAGTTCTTC,CASSWGRRGEFF
TRBV20-1,-,12,many,TRBJ2-5,TGCAGTGCCATCCCCGGTGGGGAGACCCAGTACTTC,CSAIPGGETQYF
TRBV29-1,TRBD1,14,many,TRBJ2-3,TGCAGCGTTGTAGGGGGCGCGAGCACAGATACGCAGTATTTT,CSVVGGASTDTQYF
TRBV14,-,16,few,TRBJ2-1,TGTGCCAGCAGCCGAGGAAGACAGTTTGATAACAATGAGCAGTTCTTC,CASSRGRQFDNNEQFF
TRBV27,TRBD1,15,many,TRBJ1-5,TGTGCCAGCAGGGTGGGACAGGGAAATAATCAGCCCCAGCATTTT,CASRVGQGNNQPQHF
TRBV10-3,TRBD1,14,many,TRBJ2-3,TGTGCCATCAGGCGGACAGGCCTCACAGATACGCAGTATTTT,CAIRRTGLTDTQYF
TRBV7-9,-,16,many,TRBJ2-6,TGTGCCAGCAGCCCAGGGGCTGAATCTGGGGCCAACGTCCTGACTTTC,CASSPGAESGANVLTF
TRBV6-1,-,15,few,TRBJ2-2,TGTGCCAGCAGTGAAGTGTGGCAGGGAGGCGGGGAGCTGTTTTTT,CASSEVWQGGGELFF
TRBV5-1,-,13,many,TRBJ2-1,TGCGCCAGCCACAAAGCAGGGTCCCATGAGCAGTTCTTC,CASHKAGSHEQFF
TRBV7-8,TRBD2,15,many,TRBJ2-1,TGTGCCAGCAGCCCGCTAGCGGGAACAGACAATGAGCAGTTCTTC,CASSPLAGTDNEQFF
TRBV9,TRBD2,17,many,TRBJ2-3,TGTGCCAGCAGCGTAGTAGGTCGGACTAGCGGGACAGATACGCAGTATTTT,CASSVVGRTSGTDTQYF
TRBV5-6,-,15,many,TRBJ2-3,TGTGCCAGCAGCTCCGGTGGGGGGGGCCCAGATACGCAGTATTTT,CASSSGGGGPDTQYF
TRBV3-1,-,13,few,TRBJ2-2,TGTGCCAGCAGCCAAAAAGTCACCGGGGAGCTGTTTTTT,CASSQKVTGELFF
TRBV9,TRBD1,15,many,TRBJ1-1,TGTGCCAGCAGCGCGGGGGACAGGTTGAACACTGAAGCTATCTTT,CASSAGDRLNTEAIF
TRBV27,TRBD2,12,many,TRBJ2-7,TGTGCCACGAAGCGGGAGAACTACGAGCAGTACTTC,CATKRENYEQYF
TRBV5-1,-,15,-,TRBJ1-6,TGCGCCAGCAGACGAGGACAGCCCCTCAATTCACCCCTCCACTTT,CASRRGQPLNSPLHF
TRBV6-5,TRBD2,15,few,TRBJ2-3,TGTGCCAGCAGTTTTGCTAGCGGAAGCACAGATACGCAGTATTTT,CASSFASGSTDTQYF
TRBV6-1,TRBD2,14,many,TRBJ2-7,TGTGCCAGCAGTGAGCTAGCGGGAGTTGGAGAGCAGTACTTC,CASSELAGVGEQYF
TRBV19,TRBD1,14,-,TRBJ1-5,TGTGCCAGTAGTATCCCAGGGGGCGGTCAGCCCCAGCATTTT,CASSIPGGGQPQHF
TRBV12-3/TRBV12-4,-,15,-,TRBJ2-5,TGTGCCAGCAGTGCCCGGTGGGATTCACAAGAGACCCAGTACTTC,CASSARWDSQETQYF
TRBV6-4,-,14,many,TRBJ2-2,TGTGCCAGCAGCCTACTAGCGAACACCGGGGAGCTGTTTTTT,CASSLLANTGELFF
TRBV10-3,-,15,many,TRBJ2-1,TGTGCCATCAGTGAATCAATCAGCTCCTACAATGAGCAGTTCTTC,CAISESISSYNEQFF
TRBV20-1,TRBD2,14,few,TRBJ2-7,TGCAGTGCTATTCCCCTGGGGACTAGCTACGAGCAGTACTTC,CSAIPLGTSYEQYF
TRBV5-1,TRBD1,16,many,TRBJ1-4,TGCGCCAGCAGCATCACCGGGACAGCAACTAATGAAAAACTGTTTTTT,CASSITGTATNEKLFF
TRBV5-1,TRBD1,15,many,TRBJ1-4,TGCGCCAGCAGCGTCCAGGGGGCAACTAATGAAAAACTGTTTTTT,CASSVQGATNEKLFF
TRBV30,-,13,-,TRBJ2-7,TGTGCCTGGATTCAGGCGAGCTCCTACGAGCAGTACTTC,CAWIQASSYEQYF
TRBV2,-,15,-,TRBJ2-2,TGTGCCAGCAAGGCTCCCGACAGGTTCACCGGGGAGCTGTTTTTT,CASKAPDRFTGELFF
TRBV5-6,-,14,few,TRBJ2-7,TGTGCCAGCAGCTTGGGCAGGGGGGGATACGAGCAGTACTTC,CASSLGRGGYEQYF
TRBV20-1,TRBD1,15,many,TRBJ2-1,TGCAGTGCTAGAGGAGACAGGGGATTTTTGTGGGAGCAGTTCTTC,CSARGDRGFLWEQFF
TRBV5-1,TRBD1,15,many,TRBJ1-1,TGCGCCAGCAGCACAGACGGACAGGGGCTCACTGAAGCTTTCTTT,CASSTDGQGLTEAFF
TRBV7-9,TRBD2,16,-,TRBJ2-3,TGTGCCAGCAACAAAAATAGCGGGAGGGCTACAGATACGCAGTATTTT,CASNKNSGRATDTQYF
TRBV27,TRBD2,18,many,TRBJ2-1,TGTGCCAGCAGCGTCAGCGGGGGACTAGCGGGAGGGCGCAATGAGCAGTTCTTC,CASSVSGGLAGGRNEQFF
TRBV19,-,14,many,TRBJ1-3,TGTGCCAGTAGACCTCGCCGGGGTGGAAACACCATATATTTT,CASRPRRGGNTIYF
TRBV2,-,16,few,TRBJ2-2,TGTGCCAGCAGCCGCCCCCGGCTTGGCGGCACCGGGGAGCTGTTTTTT,CASSRPRLGGTGELFF
TRBV29-1,-,14,many,TRBJ2-7,TGCAGCGTTGAAGGACTGACTAGCTCCTACGAGCAGTACTTC,CSVEGLTSSYEQYF
TRBV3-1,TRBD2,16,few,TRBJ2-7,TGTGCCAGCAGTTACACCCCCCTAGCGGGAGGCGGCGAGCAGTACTTC,CASSYTPLAGGGEQYF
TRBV6-1,-,14,many,TRBJ2-5,TGTGCCAGCGGGGTCCGCGGGGTTTGGGAGACCCAGTACTTC,CASGVRGVWETQYF
TRBV29-1,TRBD1,15,-,TRBJ1-2,TGCAGCGACGGACAGGGGGCTAGCTTTGGGTATGGCTACACCTTC,CSDGQGASFGYGYTF
TRBV5-1,TRBD1,14,many,TRBJ1-4,TGCGCCAGCAGGCCAGGGGGCTCGGCTGAAAAACTGTTTTTT,CASRPGGSAEKLFF
TRBV3-1,-,13,-,TRBJ2-1,TGTGCCAGCAGCCCTCGATTGTGGAATGAGCAGTTCTTC,CASSPRLWNEQFF
TRBV27,TRBD1,16,few,TRBJ1-1,TGTGCCAGCAGTCCAGAAATAGCCAGGGGGATCACTGAAGCTTTCTTT,CASSPEIARGITEAFF
TRBV5-5,TRBD1,13,many,TRBJ2-1,TGTGCCAGCAGCTTGGAGGGGGCCAATGAGCAGTTCTTC,CASSLEGANEQFF
TRBV3-1,-,16,many,TRBJ2-1,TGTGCCAGCACTGAGAGGGGGGAGGGCCGGTGGAATGAGCAGTTCTTC,CASTERGEGRWNEQFF
TRBV24-1,-,12,many,TRBJ2-1,TGTGCCACCAGTGATTTGAACCACAAGCAGTTCTTC,CATSDLNHKQFF